A selection of T cell receptor beta chains follows, all from one sample in a study of blood T cell repertoires in COVID-19. Sequencing used immunoSEQ multiplex PCR; TCRdb keeps in-frame clones, though not all of them. Among roughly 200,000 clones listed, 81% were seen once. Sample: peripheral blood. These receptors all stem from a woman aged 40 to 55 with COVID-19, enrolled during active disease. The CDR3 runs from the conserved cysteine through the conserved F or W. The D gene is left open where the match is weak. Clone size is shown for a subset of rows, as once, few, many or a class of expanded clone.

j_call d_call v_call clone_size cdr3_nt cdr3_aa
TRBJ1-1 - TRBV6-6 - TGTGCCAGCAGTCGGAGCGGGGGTAACACTGAAGCTTTCTTT CASSRSGGNTEAFF
TRBJ2-5 - TRBV18 - TGTGCCAGCTCACCGTGGCAGGTGACCGAGACCCAGTACTTC CASSPWQVTETQYF
TRBJ1-1 TRBD1 TRBV19 - TGTGCCAGTAGCGGGACAGCTCTCACTGAAGCTTTCTTT CASSGTALTEAFF
TRBJ1-1 TRBD1 TRBV7-9 - TGTGCCAGCAGCATATGGGGACAGCTAACGACTGAAGCTTTCTTT CASSIWGQLTTEAFF
TRBJ2-3 TRBD2 TRBV18 - TGTGCCACCTTAGGGCGGGAGTCGACAGATACGCAGTATTTT CATLGRESTDTQYF
TRBJ1-5 - TRBV7-2 - TGTGCCAGCAGCAAAGGACAGAACAATCAGCCCCAGCATTTT CASSKGQNNQPQHF
TRBJ2-3 - TRBV19 - TGTGCCACCGAACGCCCGGGCACAGATACGCAGTATTTT CATERPGTDTQYF
TRBJ1-1 - TRBV5-4 - TGTGCCAGCAGCAGGGGGGGGGCGCAGGACACTGAAGCTTTCTTT CASSRGGAQDTEAFF
TRBJ2-1 - TRBV21-1 - TGTGCCAGCAGCCGGGACAGGGGGCACAATGAGCAGTTCTTC CASSRDRGHNEQFF
TRBJ2-3 - TRBV28 - TGTGCCAGCACGAGCGGAGATACGCAGTATTTT CASTSGDTQYF
TRBJ2-1 TRBD2 TRBV6-5 - TGTGCCAGCAGTTGGCAGCGGGGGGCCGCCCGTGAGCAGTTCTTC CASSWQRGAAREQFF
TRBJ1-2 - TRBV28 - TGTGCCAGCAGCCCAGACACAAGCCTTAACTATGGCTACACCTTC CASSPDTSLNYGYTF
TRBJ1-4 TRBD1 TRBV19 - TGTGCCAGTAGTATATGGGGACAGACAGAAAAACTGTTTTTT CASSIWGQTEKLFF
TRBJ1-2 TRBD1 TRBV6-6 once TGTGCCAGCAGTTGGGACAGGACTACTAACTATGGCTACACCTTC CASSWDRTTNYGYTF
TRBJ2-1 - TRBV3-1/TRBV3-2 - TGTGCCAGCAGCCTCCTAGCGACCGAGCAGTTCTTC CASSLLATEQFF
TRBJ2-1 TRBD2 TRBV9 - TGTGCCAGCAGCGTTCTCTCGGGAGGGTCTGAGCAGTTCTTC CASSVLSGGSEQFF
TRBJ2-5 - TRBV5-1 - TGCGCCAGCAGCTTGGGACAAGCGGAAGAGACCCAGTACTTC CASSLGQAEETQYF
TRBJ2-2 - TRBV24-1 - TGTGCCACCAGTGACGCCTCAAACCCAGCCGGGGAGCTGTTTTTT CATSDASNPAGELFF
TRBJ1-2 TRBD1 TRBV12-5 - TGTGCTAGTGGTTTGCTAGGGACAGGGTTTTTATATGGCTACACCTTC CASGLLGTGFLYGYTF
TRBJ2-3 - TRBV7-8 - TGTGCCAGCAGCATCAACAGGGAAGATACGCAGTATTTT CASSINREDTQYF
TRBJ1-1 - TRBV5-4 few TGTGCCAGCAGCTTGAACAAGAACACTGAAGCTTTCTTT CASSLNKNTEAFF
TRBJ2-5 TRBD2 TRBV27 few TGTGCCAGCAGTCCCCGACTAGCTAGGGATGGTGAGACCCAGTACTTC CASSPRLARDGETQYF
TRBJ2-1 TRBD2 TRBV28 - TGTGCCAGCCTCCTAGCGGGTCGCTCCTACAATGAGCAGTTCTTC CASLLAGRSYNEQFF
TRBJ1-1 TRBD1 TRBV6-5 - TGTGCCAGCAGTTTAGGACAGGCGAACACTGAAGCTTTCTTT CASSLGQANTEAFF
TRBJ2-6 - TRBV7-3 - TGTGCCAGCAGCTTAAATCTTCCTGGGGCCAACGTCCTGACTTTC CASSLNLPGANVLTF
TRBJ1-4 - TRBV6-1 - TGTGCCAGCAGTGAAGCGGGGGGGCGGGCTAATGAAAAACTGTTTTTT CASSEAGGRANEKLFF
TRBJ1-6 TRBD1 TRBV9 - TGTGCCAGCAGCCCATCGGGACAGGGATACTCACCCCTCCACTTT CASSPSGQGYSPLHF
TRBJ1-2 TRBD1 TRBV12-3/TRBV12-4 many TGTGCCAGCAGGGGGGGACAGTCCTATGGCTACACCTTC CASRGGQSYGYTF
TRBJ2-3 TRBD2 TRBV18 few TGTGCCAGCTCCGTGCGCGGGACTAGCGGGACCACAGATACGCAGTATTTT CASSVRGTSGTTDTQYF
TRBJ1-2 TRBD1 TRBV5-4 once TGTGCCAGCAGCCCAGGGACAGCCAACTATGGCTACACCTTC CASSPGTANYGYTF
TRBJ1-2 - TRBV6-5 - TGTGCCAGCAGTTACGGTCCAGGGGATGATGGCTACACCTTC CASSYGPGDDGYTF
TRBJ2-1 - TRBV20-1 - TGCAGTGCTAGTGGGGAGAATGAGCAGTTCTTC CSASGENEQFF
TRBJ2-1 TRBD2 TRBV24-1 - TGTGCCACCGCTAGCGGGAGCCCCAATGAGCAGTTCTTC CATASGSPNEQFF